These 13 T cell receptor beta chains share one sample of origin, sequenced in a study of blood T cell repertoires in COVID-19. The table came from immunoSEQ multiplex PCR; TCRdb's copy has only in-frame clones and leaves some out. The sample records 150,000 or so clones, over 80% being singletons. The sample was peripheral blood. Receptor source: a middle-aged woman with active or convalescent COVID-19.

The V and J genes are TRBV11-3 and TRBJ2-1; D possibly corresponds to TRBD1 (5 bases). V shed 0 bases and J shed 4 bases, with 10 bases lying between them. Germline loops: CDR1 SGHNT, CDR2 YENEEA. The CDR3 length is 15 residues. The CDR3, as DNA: TGTGCCAGCAGCTTAGATAAGGGGTTATACAATGAGCAGTTCTTC. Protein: CASSLDKGLYNEQFF.

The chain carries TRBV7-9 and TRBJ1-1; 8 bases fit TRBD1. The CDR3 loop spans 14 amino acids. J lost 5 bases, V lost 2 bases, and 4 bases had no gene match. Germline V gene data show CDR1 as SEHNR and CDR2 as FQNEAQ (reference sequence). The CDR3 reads CASSLQGARTEAFF. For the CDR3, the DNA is TGTGCCAGCAGCTTACAGGGGGCGCGGACTGAAGCTTTCTTT.

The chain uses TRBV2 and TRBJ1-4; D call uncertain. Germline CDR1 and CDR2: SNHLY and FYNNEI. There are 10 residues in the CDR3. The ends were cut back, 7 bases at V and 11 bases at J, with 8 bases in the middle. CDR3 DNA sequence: TGTGCCAGCAATTACACGAAACTGTTTTTT. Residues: CASNYTKLFF.

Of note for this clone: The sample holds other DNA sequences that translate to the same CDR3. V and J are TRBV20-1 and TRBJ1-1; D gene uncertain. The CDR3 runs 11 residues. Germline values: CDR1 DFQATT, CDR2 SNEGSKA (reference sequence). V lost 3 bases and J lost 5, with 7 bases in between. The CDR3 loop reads CSASGGTEAFF. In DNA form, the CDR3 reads TGCAGTGCTAGCGGCGGAACTGAAGCTTTCTTT.

In nucleotides, the CDR3 is TGTGCCAGACCGGTCCGGGGAAACCGTCATACGCAGTATTTT. This gives the protein CARPVRGNRHTQYF. The chain combines TRBV6-5 with TRBJ2-3; D is possibly TRBD2 (5 bases). In germline, CDR1 is MNHEY, CDR2 SVGAGI. Trimming shortened V by 9 bases and J by 7 bases, and 20 bases separated the two germline ends. This CDR3 is built from 14 residues.

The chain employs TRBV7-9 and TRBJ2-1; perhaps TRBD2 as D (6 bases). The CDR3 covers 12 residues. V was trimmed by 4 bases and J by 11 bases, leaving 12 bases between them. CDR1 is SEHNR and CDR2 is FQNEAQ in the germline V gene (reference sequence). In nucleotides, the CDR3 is TGTGCCAGCAGCTGGGGGGAGGAGCAGCAGTTCTTC. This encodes CASSWGEEQQFF.

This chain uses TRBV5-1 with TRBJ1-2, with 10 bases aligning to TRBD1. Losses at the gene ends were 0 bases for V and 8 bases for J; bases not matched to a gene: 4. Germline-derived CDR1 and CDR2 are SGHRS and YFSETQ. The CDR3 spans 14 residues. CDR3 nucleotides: TGCGCCAGCAGCTTGGTGGGACAGGGGATAGGCTACACCTTC. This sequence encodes CASSLVGQGIGYTF.

CDR3 region: CASSSAPRSLNTEAFF. The DNA of the CDR3 is TGTGCCAGCAGTTCGGCCCCCCGGAGCCTGAACACTGAAGCTTTCTTT. This rearrangement joins TRBV6-5 to TRBJ1-1; D remains ambiguous. The CDR3 contains 16 residues. V lost 4 bases and J 0 bases, leaving 15 bases between the germline ends. Germline CDR1 reads MNHEY; CDR2 reads SVGAGI.

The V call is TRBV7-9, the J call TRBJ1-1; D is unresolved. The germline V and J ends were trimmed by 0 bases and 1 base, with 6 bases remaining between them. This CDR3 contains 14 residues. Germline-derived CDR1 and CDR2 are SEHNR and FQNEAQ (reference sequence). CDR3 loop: CASSLAPGNTEAFF. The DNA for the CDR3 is TGTGCCAGCAGCTTAGCGCCGGGGAACACTGAAGCTTTCTTT.

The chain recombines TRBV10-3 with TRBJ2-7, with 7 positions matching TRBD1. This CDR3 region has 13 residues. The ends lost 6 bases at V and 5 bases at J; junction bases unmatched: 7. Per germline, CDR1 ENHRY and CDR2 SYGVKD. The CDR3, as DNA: TGTGCCATCAGGCCACAGGGGCGGGACGAGCAGTACTTC. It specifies CAIRPQGRDEQYF.

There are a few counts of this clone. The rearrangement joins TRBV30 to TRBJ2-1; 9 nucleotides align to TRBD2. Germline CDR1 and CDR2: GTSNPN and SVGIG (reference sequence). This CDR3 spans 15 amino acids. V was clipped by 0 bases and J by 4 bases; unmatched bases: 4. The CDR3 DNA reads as TGTGCCTGGAGTGTGCGACTAGCGGTTTACAATGAGCAGTTCTTC. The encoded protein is CAWSVRLAVYNEQFF.

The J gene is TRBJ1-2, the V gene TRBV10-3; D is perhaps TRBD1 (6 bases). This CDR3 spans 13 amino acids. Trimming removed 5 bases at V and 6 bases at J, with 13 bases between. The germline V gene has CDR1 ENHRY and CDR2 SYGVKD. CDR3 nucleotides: TGTGCCATCAGTCCCAGACAGGTTCATGGCTACACCTTC. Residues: CAISPRQVHGYTF.

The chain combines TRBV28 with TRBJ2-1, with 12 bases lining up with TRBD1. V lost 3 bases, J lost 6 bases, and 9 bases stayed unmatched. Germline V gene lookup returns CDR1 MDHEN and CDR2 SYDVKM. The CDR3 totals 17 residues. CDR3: CASSFQGTGGVLNEQFF. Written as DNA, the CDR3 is TGTGCCAGCAGTTTTCAGGGGACAGGGGGCGTTCTCAATGAGCAGTTCTTC.